This T cell receptor beta chain was sequenced in a study of identical twins. After template switching added a universal primer site, the resulting cDNA carried unique molecular identifiers. In TCRdb, the 5' RACE reads were re-called with MiXCR into one record per CDR3 protein. The data contain some 900,000 distinct CDR3 sequences, about 12% of them seen just once; the ten biggest clones take up roughly 1.5%. As to this clonotype: Its antigen is not identified.

Overall study findings and caveats: Cord blood beta clonotypes present at high abundance carried fewer insertions; no such pattern appeared in memory repertoires. Monozygotic twins shared more out-of-frame TCR alpha than recombination models predicted. Twins' surplus sharing was weaker for beta out-of-frame sequences.

The CDR3 is 16 amino acids. V dropped 5 bases and J dropped 9; count of bases not matched to a gene: 11. CDR1 and CDR2 from the germline V gene are MDHEN and SYDVKM. These data were also filed under a second study, of yellow fever vaccine responses in identical twins.

The rearrangement uses TRBV28 and TRBJ2-1, with 12 bases lining up with TRBD2. This clonotype was sampled from a woman aged 18-29 years in good health. The specimen was PBMCs. In nucleotides, the CDR3 is TGTGCCAGCAGTCTCGGACTAGCGGGATCCCGCGGTGAGCAGTTCTTC. It encodes CASSLGLAGSRGEQFF. Based on the CDR3 plus reference TRBV28 and TRBJ2-1, the full variable domain is DVKVTQSSRYLVKRTGEKVFLECVQDMDHENMFWYRQDPGLGLRLIYFSYDVKMKEKGDIPEGYSVSREKKERFSLILESASTNQTSMYLCASSLGLAGSRGEQFFGPGTRLTVL.